One sample yielded the 13 T cell receptor beta chains listed below, sequenced in a study of OX40 agonist ivuxolimab in advanced cancers. Assay: immunoSEQ multiplex PCR; the TCRdb copy retains only in-frame clones and omits some. In the table there are tens of thousands of clones, about 80% of which are singletons. The input for sequencing was CD4+ or CD8+ T cells sorted from blood, taken in a trial of the OX40 agonist ivuxolimab. These TCRs come from an adult with an advanced solid tumor such as melanoma, head and neck, liver or kidney cancer.

J is TRBJ1-1 and V is TRBV7-6, with D perhaps matching TRBD1 (6 bases). The V end lost 10 bases, the J end lost 8 bases, and 20 bases lay between the germline ends. Germline V gene lookup returns CDR1 SGHVS and CDR2 FNYEAQ. The CDR3 sequence is 13 residues long. The CDR3 bases are TGTGCCATCACCCGGGCAGGGGAATCGGAAGCTTTCTTT. Amino acids: CAITRAGESEAFF.

The chain employs TRBV2 and TRBJ2-3; maybe TRBD1 (8 bases). The V gene lost 8 bases and the J gene lost 2 bases, with 14 bases spanning the gap. CDR1 and CDR2 (germline): SNHLY, FYNNEI. The CDR3 spans 14 residues. CDR3 amino acids: CASGGDRNTDTQYF. The CDR3 DNA is TGTGCCAGCGGGGGGGACAGGAACACAGATACGCAGTATTTT.

Here the CDR3 DNA reads TGTGCCAGCAGCGTAAGGGGGACAGGGGAAGAGACCCAGTACTTC. Protein: CASSVRGTGEETQYF. This chain connects TRBV9 to TRBJ2-5, with 10 bases matching TRBD1. The length of the CDR3 is 15 residues. From germline, CDR1 is SGDLS and CDR2 YYNGEE. Trimming at V came to 1 base and at J to 3 bases, leaving 3 bases not matched to a gene.

The V call is TRBV2, the J call TRBJ1-5; 9 bases match TRBD1. The length of the CDR3 is 15 residues. V lost 6 bases and J lost 2; bases outside the gene matches: 5. CDR1 and CDR2 from the germline V gene are SNHLY and FYNNEI. The CDR3 DNA follows: TGTGCCAGCAGCTTACAGGGGGCCGGCAATCAGCCCCAGCATTTT. Protein sequence: CASSLQGAGNQPQHF. The full variable domain, with the rest looked up from reference TRBV2 and TRBJ1-5, is EPEVTQTPSHQVTQMGQEVILRCVPISNHLYFYWYRQILGQKVEFLVSFYNNEISEKSEIFDDQFSVERPDGSNFTLKIRSTKLEDSAMYFCASSLQGAGNQPQHFGDGTRLSIL.

The chain combines TRBV7-2 with TRBJ1-6; 7 nucleotides match TRBD1. The CDR3 is 15 amino acids. J lost 7 bases, V lost 3 bases, and 6 bases had no gene match. Germline V gene lookup returns CDR1 SGHTA and CDR2 FQGNSA. CDR3 coding DNA: TGTGCCAGCAGCTTTATGACAGGGTCCAATTCACCCCTCCACTTT. Translation: CASSFMTGSNSPLHF.

The sample holds one count of this clone. This rearrangement joins TRBV5-1 to TRBJ2-1; maybe TRBD2 (5 bases). The CDR3 length is 15 residues. Trimming shortened V by 0 bases and J by 11 bases, and 18 bases separated the two germline ends. CDR1 is SGHRS and CDR2 is YFSETQ in the germline V gene. DNA of the CDR3: TGCGCCAGCAGCTTGGCCGGGATTAGAGCTAACCAGCAGTTCTTC. Translation gives CASSLAGIRANQQFF.

The sample holds one count of this clone. The V gene is TRBV6-6, the J gene TRBJ1-6; D is undetermined. This CDR3 comprises 14 residues. Germline CDR1 MNHNY, CDR2 SVGAGI (reference sequence). The V end was cut by 0 bases, the J end by 2 bases, with 2 bases between. CDR3 nucleotide sequence: TGTGCCAGCAGTTACTCGACCTATAATTCACCCCTCCACTTT. It translates to CASSYSTYNSPLHF.

This clone showed up just a few times. The V call is TRBV7-9, the J call TRBJ1-2; unclear D gene. The CDR3 consists of 16 residues. Germline CDR1 and CDR2: SEHNR and FQNEAQ (reference sequence). Trimming left V 3 bases short and J 4 bases short, with 18 bases between. CDR3 DNA: TGTGCCAGCAGCTTTGGCAGTCCCCAAAAGGCCTATGGCTACACCTTC. This encodes CASSFGSPQKAYGYTF.

V is TRBV11-3 and J is TRBJ2-1; a possible D gene is TRBD2 (5 bases). V shed 1 base and J shed 8 bases, with 6 bases lying between them. CDR1 is SGHNT and CDR2 is YENEEA in the germline V gene. The CDR3 runs 12 residues. DNA for the CDR3: TGTGCCAGCAGCTTAGGAGGGCATGAGCAGTTCTTC. This encodes CASSLGGHEQFF. Supplemented by reference TRBV11-3 and TRBJ2-1, the full variable domain reads EAGVVQSPRYKIIEKKQPVAFWCNPISGHNTLYWYLQNLGQGPELLIRYENEEAVDDSQLPKDRFSAERLKGVDSTLKIQPAELGDSAVYLCASSLGGHEQFFGPGTRLTVL.

The chain is built from TRBV5-6 and TRBJ2-1; possible D gene TRBD2, 5 bases. The CDR3 loop spans 13 amino acids. V shed 1 base and J shed 15 bases, with 17 bases lying between them. Per the germline V gene, CDR1 is SGHDT and CDR2 is YYEEEE. DNA of the CDR3: TGTGCCAGCAGCTTGAGTCTAGCCCACATGAGGTTCTTC. This encodes CASSLSLAHMRFF.

This clone was recorded only once. The V call is TRBV6-1, the J call TRBJ2-7; the match to TRBD1 covers 10 bases. The CDR3 has 14 residues. Germline CDR1 is MNHNS and CDR2 is SASEGT. Unmatched junction bases numbered 6, after V lost 6 bases and J lost 4 bases. The DNA of the CDR3 is TGTGCCAGCAGGGACAGGGGGTTCGGATACGAGCAGTACTTC. Its translation is CASRDRGFGYEQYF.

V and J are TRBV28 and TRBJ2-1; 9 bases are shared with TRBD1. CDR3 length: 16 amino acids. Germline V gives CDR1 MDHEN, CDR2 SYDVKM. J was trimmed by 6 bases and V by 2 bases; bases with no gene match: 8. The CDR3 DNA follows: TGTGCCAGCAGTTTACACGGACAGGGGAATCGCAATGAGCAGTTCTTC. It is translated as CASSLHGQGNRNEQFF.

The CDR3 here is CASSLGRKVAGLSYNEQFF. The CDR3 region has the DNA TGTGCCAGCAGCTTAGGGAGGAAGGTAGCGGGCCTCTCCTACAATGAGCAGTTCTTC. The chain uses TRBV7-8 and TRBJ2-1; 7 bases agree with TRBD2. The J segment lost 0 bases and the V segment lost 1 base, leaving 12 bases of the junction unmatched. This CDR3 is 19 amino acids long. CDR1 SGHVS and CDR2 FQNEAQ come from the germline V gene. Combining the CDR3 with reference TRBV7-8 and TRBJ2-1 gives the whole variable domain GAGVSQSPRYKVAKRGQDVALRCDPISGHVSLFWYQQALGQGPEFLTYFQNEAQLDKSGLPSDRFFAERPEGSVSTLKIQRTQQEDSAVYLCASSLGRKVAGLSYNEQFFGPGTRLTVL.